These 23 T cell receptor beta chains came from one sample sequenced in a study of Ad26.COV2.S vaccination and SARS-CoV-2 variants. Only in-frame clones appear in the TCRdb table, and some are missing; sequencing was by immunoSEQ multiplex PCR. The sample holds hundreds of thousands of clones, approximately 87% seen once. Specified treatment: some 20 received Ad26.COV2.S at low or high dose, single or two shots; roughly five received placebo; per-sample allocation not given. Sampling occurred on day 63 after the first vaccine or placebo injection. This material consisted of peripheral blood, taken in a trial of Ad26.COV2.S vaccine versus placebo. The source is a person aged 18 to 59 who received the Ad26.COV2.S COVID-19 vaccine or a placebo.

This clone was detected only once. V and J are TRBV27 and TRBJ2-3; 10 bases agree with TRBD2. Germline V CDR1 and CDR2: MNHEY, SMNVEV (reference sequence). The trim removed 1 base at V and 6 bases at J, leaving 7 bases unmatched. This CDR3 has 16 residues. CDR3 amino acids: CASSLFIAGGFDTQYF. The CDR3 DNA reads as TGTGCCAGCAGTTTATTTATAGCGGGAGGTTTCGATACGCAGTATTTT.

The chain joins TRBV4-2 to TRBJ1-5, with 7 bases fitting TRBD1. The CDR3 loop spans 17 amino acids. Germline V lookup: CDR1 LGHNA, CDR2 YNFKEQ. After removal of 2 bases from V and 3 bases from J, the junction contained 10 bases not matched to a gene. CDR3 amino acids: CASSQNAGTEYNQPQHF. As DNA, the CDR3 is TGTGCCAGCAGCCAAAACGCGGGGACAGAATACAATCAGCCCCAGCATTTT.

V and J are TRBV5-1 and TRBJ2-5; 9 bases map to TRBD1. V lost 2 bases, J lost 3 bases, and 8 bases stayed unmatched. The CDR3 contains 16 residues. The germline V gene has CDR1 SGHRS and CDR2 YFSETQ. Here the CDR3 DNA reads TGCGCCAGCAGCTTCCGACAGGGGGGTGTAGAAGAGACCCAGTACTTC. This translates into CASSFRQGGVEETQYF.

The table lists this clone with a few counts. The CDR3 DNA is TGTGCCAGCAGTTACCATACTACAGGGGGCGGCAGCACAGATACGCAGTATTTT. This sequence encodes CASSYHTTGGGSTDTQYF. The chain carries TRBV6-2 or TRBV6-3 and TRBJ2-3; 9 positions agree with TRBD1. Germline assignment: CDR1 MNHEY and CDR2 SVGEGT. The CDR3 length is 18 residues. The junction had 9 bases not matched to a gene; V was cut back by 2 bases and J by 0 bases.

J is TRBJ2-1 and V is TRBV18; D possibly corresponds to TRBD1 (6 bases). V lost 2 bases and J 3 bases, leaving 8 bases between the germline ends. Germline V gene sequence: CDR1 KGHSH, CDR2 LQKENI. This CDR3 is built from 14 residues. CDR3 sequence reads: CASSPGGLYNEQFF. CDR3 in DNA: TGTGCCAGCTCACCAGGGGGCCTCTACAATGAGCAGTTCTTC.

A few counts support this clone. V gene TRBV12-3 or TRBV12-4 combines with J gene TRBJ2-3; no clear D. This CDR3 has 12 residues. Trimming removed 8 bases from V and 1 base from J, with 7 bases in between. DNA of the CDR3: TGTGCCAGCCGGAGAGGCACAGATACGCAGTATTTT. The encoded protein is CASRRGTDTQYF.

This chain uses TRBV10-3 with TRBJ1-1; D gene unclear. Germline values: CDR1 ENHRY, CDR2 SYGVKD. V lost 6 bases, J lost 0 bases, and 8 bases lay in between. The CDR3 spans 13 residues. As DNA, the CDR3 is TGTGCCATCAGACCGCAGATGAACACTGAAGCTTTCTTT. This encodes CAIRPQMNTEAFF.

J is TRBJ2-5 and V is TRBV5-1; the D gene is possibly TRBD1 (5 bases). CDR3 length: 15 amino acids. Between the trimmed V and J ends, which lost 2 bases and 0 bases, there was a span of 11 bases. CDR1 is SGHRS, CDR2 YFSETQ, per germline. The CDR3 loop is CASSLRTGDQETQYF. CDR3 DNA: TGCGCCAGCAGCTTACGTACAGGAGACCAAGAGACCCAGTACTTC.

The rearrangement links TRBV9 to TRBJ2-5; D uncertain. Per the germline V gene, CDR1 is SGDLS and CDR2 is YYNGEE. There are 13 residues in the CDR3. The V and J ends lost 0 bases and 5 bases respectively, with 8 bases between them. The CDR3 DNA reads as TGTGCCAGCAGCGTAGCAACGGCGGAGACCCAGTACTTC. This codes for CASSVATAETQYF. Full variable domain (rest looked up from reference TRBV9 and TRBJ2-5): DSGVTQTPKHLITATGQRVTLRCSPRSGDLSVYWYQQSLDQGLQFLIQYYNGEERAKGNILERFSAQQFPDLHSELNLSSLELGDSALYFCASSVATAETQYFGPGTRLLVL.

Only one count was recorded for this clone. The chain links TRBV18 to TRBJ2-7, with TRBD1 identical over 10 bases. This CDR3 comprises 15 residues. V trimming: 3 bases; J trimming: 2 bases; junction bases outside the gene matches: 4. Germline V gene data show CDR1 as KGHSH and CDR2 as LQKENI. CDR3 protein: CASSPQGQGTYEQYF. CDR3 DNA sequence: TGTGCCAGCTCACCTCAGGGACAGGGGACCTACGAGCAGTACTTC.

The chain carries TRBV7-6 and TRBJ1-6; a possible D gene is TRBD1 (5 bases). V lost 6 bases, J lost 11 bases, and 14 bases lay in between. CDR3 size: 13 residues. Germline CDR1 is SGHVS and CDR2 is FNYEAQ. The CDR3 nucleotides are TGTGCCAGCAGACCTACCGGGGGGGCACCCCTCCACTTT. Encoded protein: CASRPTGGAPLHF.

In the case of this clone: Distinct nucleotide sequences in the sample also encode this CDR3. The genes are TRBV6-5 and TRBJ2-7; D remains unclear. The V end was cut by 3 bases, the J end by 0 bases, with 6 bases between. The germline CDR1 and CDR2 sequences are MNHEY and SVGAGI. The CDR3 has 13 residues. The CDR3 reads CASSYSSSYEQYF. Written as DNA, the CDR3 is TGTGCCAGCAGTTATAGTAGCTCCTACGAGCAGTACTTC.

The chain couples TRBV5-1 to TRBJ2-1; D may match TRBD1 or TRBD2 (6 bases each). Trimming cost V 2 bases and J 4 bases, with 10 bases left between them. The CDR3 consists of 14 residues. Germline assignment: CDR1 SGHRS and CDR2 YFSETQ. CDR3 DNA sequence: TGCGCCAGCAGCTTAGGGGGGTCTTACAATGAGCAGTTCTTC. It encodes CASSLGGSYNEQFF.

The chain carries TRBV19 and TRBJ1-1; 11 bases align to TRBD1. CDR3 length equals 16 residues. V was pared by 5 bases and J by 3 bases, with 8 bases of the junction left unmatched. Germline CDR1 LNHDA, CDR2 SQIVND (reference sequence). CDR3 sequence reads: CASSDRDRGLYTEAFF. The CDR3 DNA sequence: TGTGCCAGTAGTGACCGGGACAGGGGGTTGTACACTGAAGCTTTCTTT.

The V gene is TRBV5-5, the J gene TRBJ1-1, with a possible D match to TRBD1 (6 bases). This CDR3 region has 12 residues. V lost 5 bases and J 4 bases, leaving 9 bases between the germline ends. Germline V CDR1 and CDR2: SGHKS, YYEKEE (reference sequence). CDR3 amino acids: CASRLGGTEAFF. The CDR3 DNA sequence: TGTGCCAGCAGACTAGGGGGCACTGAAGCTTTCTTT. Variable domain in full (rest from reference TRBV5-5 and TRBJ1-1): DAGVTQSPTHLIKTRGQQVTLRCSPISGHKSVSWYQQVLGQGPQFIFQYYEKEERGRGNFPDRFSARQFPNYSSELNVNALLLGDSALYLCASRLGGTEAFFGQGTRLTVV.

The gene calls are TRBV6-5 and TRBJ1-2; no firm D call. Germline CDR1 is MNHEY and CDR2 is SVGAGI. CDR3 length: 15 residues. V shed 0 bases and J shed 8 bases, with 16 bases lying between them. The CDR3 loop is CASSYSRDFRGGYTF. CDR3 DNA sequence: TGTGCCAGCAGTTACTCGCGGGATTTTCGTGGCGGCTACACCTTC.

The CDR3: CASIGPLAGPTDTQYF. The CDR3 nucleotides are TGTGCCAGTATAGGCCCTCTAGCGGGCCCGACAGATACGCAGTATTTT. This chain links TRBV19 with TRBJ2-3; 8 bases are a match to TRBD2. The CDR3 consists of 16 residues. With V trimmed by 7 bases and J by 3 bases, 12 bases remained unmatched. Germline CDR1 and CDR2: LNHDA and SQIVND (reference sequence).

Only a few counts were recorded for this clone. The chain joins TRBV18 to TRBJ2-5, with no clear D. CDR3 length: 12 amino acids. The ends were cut back, 3 bases at V and 4 bases at J, with 6 bases in the middle. CDR1 KGHSH and CDR2 LQKENI come from the germline V gene. The CDR3 spells CASSPSSETQYF. The CDR3 DNA is TGTGCCAGCTCACCCTCCTCAGAGACCCAGTACTTC.

The rearrangement links TRBV7-9 to TRBJ1-1; no reliable D call. Trimming cost V 2 bases and J 1 base, with 8 bases left between them. The CDR3 loop spans 14 amino acids. The V gene's germline CDR1 is SEHNR and CDR2 FQNEAQ (reference sequence). The chain's CDR3 is CASSLSTKNTEAFF. The CDR3 bases are TGTGCCAGCAGCTTAAGCACAAAGAACACTGAAGCTTTCTTT.

The V and J genes are TRBV5-8 and TRBJ1-2; D gene uncertain. CDR3 length: 14 amino acids. Germline CDR1 is SGHTS and CDR2 is YDEGEE. V was trimmed by 5 bases and J by 1 base, leaving 12 bases between them. The CDR3 region is CASRVIYDNYGYTF. As DNA, the CDR3 is TGTGCCAGCAGGGTGATATATGATAACTATGGCTACACCTTC.

V usage is TRBV6-1 and J usage is TRBJ2-1, with TRBD2 as a possible D gene (6 bases). Trimming took 7 bases from V and 6 from J, leaving 19 bases between them. In germline, CDR1 is MNHNS, CDR2 SASEGT. This CDR3 is 15 amino acids long. The DNA of the CDR3 is TGTGCCAGCACCCCGGAAGGCCGGGGGACCAATGAGCAGTTCTTC. It is translated as CASTPEGRGTNEQFF.

The chain has TRBV19 and TRBJ1-5, with a possible D match to TRBD1 (6 bases). The V end lost 6 bases, the J end lost 0 bases, and 15 bases lay between the germline ends. This CDR3 has 16 amino acids. The germline V gene encodes CDR1 LNHDA and CDR2 SQIVND (reference sequence). The CDR3 is CASRYGTPYSNQPQHF. The CDR3 nucleotides are TGTGCCAGTAGATACGGGACACCTTATAGCAATCAGCCCCAGCATTTT. The entire variable domain, with the rest obtained from reference TRBV19 and TRBJ1-5, is as follows: DGGITQSPKYLFRKEGQNVTLSCEQNLNHDAMYWYRQDPGQGLRLIYYSQIVNDFQKGDIAEGYSVSREKKESFPLTVTSAQKNPTAFYLCASRYGTPYSNQPQHFGDGTRLSIL.

The V call is TRBV11-3, the J call TRBJ2-7, with 7 bases that match TRBD1. V lost 1 base and J lost 3; bases outside the gene matches: 9. Germline V gene sequence: CDR1 SGHNT, CDR2 YENEEA. The CDR3 sequence is 16 residues long. CDR3 DNA: TGTGCCAGCAGCTTAGTGGGACAGTTTCTTCTCTACGAGCAGTACTTC. Translating it yields CASSLVGQFLLYEQYF.